Below are 31 T cell receptor beta chains sequenced from a single sample in a study of T cell clonality in common variable immunodeficiency. Study results and caveats: In common variable immunodeficiency, TCR beta chains reportedly carried fewer deletions and N-nucleotide insertions.

The antigens of these receptors remain unknown. Method: immunoSEQ multiplex PCR; TCRdb's copy keeps in-frame clones and lacks some. The profile covers about 25,000 clones, none occurring a single time. The sample taken for sequencing was peripheral blood mononuclear cells. The receptors here all came from a human donor with common variable immunodeficiency.

Many counts were recorded for this clone. The sequenced part of the CDR3 DNA is TGTGCCAGCAGGGCCGGGACAGGCCTAGGGAACTATGGC. This codes for CASRAGTGLGNYG. In full, the CDR3 is CASRAGTGLGNYGYTF. The chain carries TRBV5-4 and TRBJ1-2; 8 positions agree with TRBD1. The CDR3 is cut off 3 residues early in the read; its end comes from the germline J gene. Germline CDR1 reads SGHNT; CDR2 reads YYREEE (reference sequence). The V gene end was trimmed by 5 bases and the J gene end by 2 bases; junction bases not matched to a gene: 11. The CDR3 has 16 residues.

The table lists this clone with a few counts. The CDR3 sequence: CASSHPGTGWNEQFF. The sequenced CDR3 bases are TGTGCCAGTAGTCACCCCGGGACAGGGTGGAATGAG. The chain is built from TRBV19 and TRBJ2-1; 9 nucleotides align to TRBD1. Sequencing ends 3 residues short of the CDR3 end; the germline J gene provides the rest. The germline V gene encodes CDR1 LNHDA and CDR2 SQIVND (reference sequence). This CDR3 has 15 amino acids. The trim removed 5 bases at V and 7 bases at J, leaving 9 bases unmatched.

This clone was detected a few times. Read coverage stops 3 residues before the CDR3 terminus; the germline J gene supplies the remainder. The chain has TRBV18 and TRBJ2-3; 8 bases match TRBD2. This CDR3 region has 18 residues. CDR1 and CDR2 from the germline V gene are KGHSH and LQKENI. Unmatched junction bases numbered 15, after V lost 2 bases and J lost 5 bases. CDR3 bases read: TGTGCCAGCTCACCAATGACCTTTACAGCGGGAGCTAGAGATACG. It specifies CASSPMTFTAGARDT. The full CDR3 protein reads CASSPMTFTAGARDTQYF.

This clone appeared many times. The CDR3 is cut off 3 residues early in the read; its end comes from the germline J gene. The V and J genes are TRBV20-1 and TRBJ1-1; D not certain. This CDR3 comprises 12 residues. From germline, CDR1 is DFQATT and CDR2 SNEGSKA (reference sequence). Deletions cut 6 bases from V and 5 bases from J, with 13 bases between. The CDR3 loop is CSAPGQRTEAFF. The CDR3 DNA, read in part, is TGCAGTGCCCCAGGTCAGAGGACTGAA.

This clone was counted only a few times. The sequence runs out 3 residues before the end of the CDR3; the remainder is reconstructed from the germline J gene. The chain couples TRBV6-7 to TRBJ2-2, with 12 bases that match TRBD2. TRBV6-7 falls under the ORF class, with uncertain function. V dropped 1 base and J dropped 0; count of bases not matched to a gene: 6. The CDR3 sequence is 19 residues long. CDR3 DNA (partial): TGTGCCAGCAGTTACTTATGGACTAGCGGGAATTCGAACACCGGGGAG. It translates to CASSYLWTSGNSNTGE. The full CDR3 protein is CASSYLWTSGNSNTGELFF.

The table lists this clone with a few counts. The read falls 3 residues short of the CDR3 end, and the missing part is taken from the germline J gene. The genes are TRBV7-2 and TRBJ1-2; D gene ambiguous. Germline CDR1 reads SGHTA; CDR2 reads FQGNSA. The V end lost 8 bases, the J end lost 2 bases, and 18 bases lay between the germline ends. This CDR3 has 15 residues. Incomplete CDR3 DNA: TGTGCCAGCTCTCCCGGGTCTCAAGTAAACTATGGC. Translated, it gives CASSPGSQVNYG. The entire CDR3 protein reads CASSPGSQVNYGYTF.

This clone has a count of ten or more. The sequence runs out 3 residues before the end of the CDR3; the remainder is reconstructed from the germline J gene. V is TRBV10-1 and J is TRBJ1-1, with TRBD1 identical over 7 bases. The CDR3 runs 13 residues. Germline-derived CDR1 and CDR2 are WNHNN and SYGVQD (reference sequence). Trimming removed 2 bases from V and 7 bases from J; junction bases left unmatched: 4. Here the CDR3 reads CASSERTGGEAFF. The sequenced part of the CDR3 DNA is TGCGCCAGCAGTGAGAGGACAGGCGGTGAA.

This clone appeared a few times. The CDR3 end falls 3 residues outside the read, so it is completed with the germline J gene. The chain couples TRBV7-2 to TRBJ2-7; D may be TRBD1 (5 bases). V lost 5 bases to trimming and J lost 3 bases, with 14 bases between them. The germline V gene has CDR1 SGHTA and CDR2 FQGNSA. CDR3 length equals 14 residues. This CDR3 is CASSPRRAHYEQYF. Incomplete CDR3 DNA: TGTGCCAGCAGCCCCCGCAGGGCCCACTACGAG.

Incomplete CDR3 DNA: TGTGCCAGCAGCCTGAGGAGGGGGGGCGAG. This encodes CASSLRRGGE. The entire CDR3 reads CASSLRRGGEQYF. This chain joins TRBV7-3 and TRBJ2-7, with D tentatively TRBD2 (7 bases). The read stops 3 residues short of the end of the CDR3; the missing end is completed from the germline J gene. Germline CDR1 is SGHTA and CDR2 is FQGTGA. The CDR3 is made up of 13 amino acids. Trimming pared 5 bases from V and 6 bases from J, leaving 14 bases between.

This clone was counted between two and nine times. The CDR3 bases that were read are TGCGCCAGCAGCCTACCAGGACAGGGGATGGAGACC. Its translation is CASSLPGQGMET. The entire CDR3 sequence reads CASSLPGQGMETQYF. The rearrangement links TRBV5-1 to TRBJ2-5; 9 nucleotides line up with TRBD1. The read terminates 3 residues ahead of where the CDR3 ends, so the germline J gene completes it. Looked up from germline, CDR1 is SGHRS and CDR2 is YFSETQ. V lost 4 bases to trimming and J lost 5 bases; unmatched junction nucleotides: 9. The CDR3 has 15 amino acids.

This clone was detected a few times. The read terminates 3 residues before the CDR3 end, so the remaining end is supplied by the germline J gene. The gene calls are TRBV2 and TRBJ2-1; D might be TRBD2 (6 bases). V lost 2 bases, J lost 5 bases, and 19 bases lay in between. CDR3 length: 17 amino acids. CDR1 is SNHLY and CDR2 is FYNNEI in the germline V gene. The part of the CDR3 DNA that was read is TGTGCCAGCAGTGAATTAGGACTAAGAGGTGGGAACAATGAG. It translates to CASSELGLRGGNNE. The whole CDR3 sequence reads CASSELGLRGGNNEQFF.

This clone was seen only a few times. The read comes to an end 3 residues before the CDR3 does, leaving the germline J gene to fill in the end. The genes are TRBV2 and TRBJ1-5, with D hard to call. Germline CDR1 is SNHLY and CDR2 is FYNNEI. There are 12 residues in the CDR3. Trimming removed 6 bases at V and 0 bases at J, with 3 bases between. CDR3 bases read: TGTGCCAGCAGCGGTAGCAATCAGCCC. Its protein is CASSGSNQP. The CDR3 in its entirety is CASSGSNQPQHF.

This clone was found many times. The CDR3 extends 3 residues past the end of the read, so its final part is completed from the germline J gene. The chain joins TRBV18 to TRBJ1-5; D is undetermined. Trimming removed 1 base from V and 0 bases from J, with 4 bases in between. The germline V gene encodes CDR1 KGHSH and CDR2 LQKENI. This CDR3 is 14 amino acids long. The CDR3 DNA, read in part, is TGTGCCAGCTCACCACAGGGTAGCAATCAGCCC. Translated: CASSPQGSNQP. In full, the CDR3 reads CASSPQGSNQPQHF.

This clone was counted many times. Read coverage stops 3 residues before the CDR3 terminus; the germline J gene supplies the remainder. The V call is TRBV30, the J call TRBJ1-5; 9 bases map to TRBD1. Trimming took 8 bases from V and 4 from J; bases not matched to a gene: 3. The CDR3 runs to 12 residues. CDR1 and CDR2 from the germline V gene are GTSNPN and SVGIG (reference sequence). CDR3 region: CATGTGNQPQHF. The covered CDR3 bases are TGTGCCACCGGGACAGGGAATCAGCCC.

With respect to this clone: The read comes to an end 3 residues before the CDR3 does, leaving the germline J gene to fill in the end. The chain is built from TRBV30 and TRBJ1-6, with D perhaps TRBD1 (6 bases). CDR3 length: 13 residues. Germline values: CDR1 GTSNPN, CDR2 SVGIG (reference sequence). Trimming shortened V by 1 base and J by 9 bases, and 10 bases separated the two germline ends. Here the CDR3 reads CAWSAGGGSPLHF. CDR3 DNA (partial): TGTGCCTGGAGTGCGGGAGGGGGTTCACCC.

This clone was picked up a small number of times. The CDR3 here is CASSPPGQGRETQYF. The DNA read from the CDR3 is TGTGCCAGCTCACCACCGGGACAGGGAAGAGAGACC. This rearrangement joins TRBV18 to TRBJ2-5; TRBD1 matches at 9 bases. The CDR3 extends 3 residues past the end of the read, so its final part is completed from the germline J gene. The CDR3 is 15 amino acids. After removal of 0 bases from V and 4 bases from J, the junction contained 3 bases not matched to a gene. In germline, CDR1 is KGHSH, CDR2 LQKENI.

Note on this clone: The missing CDR3 end, 3 residues past where the read stops, is filled in from the germline J gene. This rearrangement joins TRBV7-3 to TRBJ2-1, with a tentative D call TRBD1 (6 bases). This CDR3 has 15 amino acids. Between the trimmed V and J ends, which lost 5 bases and 7 bases, there was a span of 18 bases. Germline V gene sequence: CDR1 SGHTA, CDR2 FQGTGA. The CDR3 spells CASSPSTGTLNEQFF. Partial CDR3 DNA: TGTGCCAGCAGCCCTTCGACAGGAACATTGAATGAG.

Comments on this clone: The sequence runs out 3 residues before the end of the CDR3; the remainder is reconstructed from the germline J gene. This chain uses TRBV5-1 with TRBJ1-3; 10 nucleotides line up with TRBD1. This CDR3 has 17 residues. The J segment lost 2 bases and the V segment lost 3 bases, leaving 8 bases of the junction unmatched. Germline CDR1 and CDR2: SGHRS and YFSETQ. The sequenced CDR3 bases are TGCGCCAGCAGCTGGGAGGGGACAGGGGAGGCTGGAAACACC. This encodes CASSWEGTGEAGNT. The whole CDR3 reads CASSWEGTGEAGNTIYF.

This clone was recorded a few times. Sequencing ends 3 residues short of the CDR3 end; the germline J gene provides the rest. This sequence joins TRBV7-2 and TRBJ2-1; D perhaps matches TRBD1 (6 bases). CDR3 length equals 15 residues. Trimming stripped 5 bases from V and 2 bases from J, with 13 bases between. Germline loops: CDR1 SGHTA, CDR2 FQGNSA. This CDR3 is CASSPGQRTYNEQFF. Incomplete CDR3 DNA: TGTGCCAGCAGCCCCGGACAGCGAACCTACAATGAG.

This clone was seen repeatedly, ten times or more. The read falls 3 residues short of the CDR3 end, and the missing part is taken from the germline J gene. The chain employs TRBV6-2 or TRBV6-3 and TRBJ2-1; D gene ambiguous. This CDR3 contains 13 residues. In germline, CDR1 is MNHEY, CDR2 SVGEGT. V gave up 2 bases and J gave up 8 bases, with 10 bases separating them. The CDR3 loop is CASSYASVDEQFF. Incomplete CDR3 DNA: TGTGCCAGCAGTTACGCGTCCGTTGATGAG.

Worth noting for this clone: Read sequence stops 3 residues before the CDR3 end, and the germline J gene provides the missing end. The genes are TRBV7-3 and TRBJ2-1; 9 bases are shared with TRBD1. The CDR3 is 14 residues long. J lost 7 bases, V lost 5 bases, and 6 bases had no gene match. Germline-derived CDR1 and CDR2 are SGHTA and FQGTGA. This chain's CDR3 is CASSPGTGRNEQFF. The CDR3 bases that were read are TGTGCCAGCAGCCCCGGGACAGGGAGGAATGAG. The full variable domain, with the rest looked up from reference TRBV7-3 and TRBJ2-1, is GAGVSQTPSNKVTEKGKYVELRCDPISGHTALYWYRQSLGQGPEFLIYFQGTGAADDSGLPNDRFFAVRPEGSVSTLKIQRTERGDSAVYLCASSPGTGRNEQFFGPGTRLTVL.

This clone has only a few counts. The read ends 3 residues before the CDR3 terminus; that terminus is restored from the germline J gene. This rearrangement joins TRBV2 to TRBJ2-5; 12 bases align to TRBD1. This CDR3 spans 15 amino acids. The V segment lost 6 bases and the J segment 5 bases; nucleotides outside the gene matches: 7. The germline V gene has CDR1 SNHLY and CDR2 FYNNEI. The CDR3 bases that were read are TGTGCCAGCAGAGGGGACAGGGGGCTAGGGGAGACC. Amino acid sequence: CASRGDRGLGET. The whole CDR3 region reads CASRGDRGLGETQYF.

This clone appeared many times. The sequence runs out 3 residues before the end of the CDR3; the remainder is reconstructed from the germline J gene. This chain links TRBV5-1 with TRBJ2-2; D gene unclear. This CDR3 has 15 residues. Trimming left V 4 bases short and J 2 bases short, with 12 bases between. The V gene's germline CDR1 is SGHRS and CDR2 YFSETQ. Here the CDR3 reads CASSIITRNTGELFF. The part of the CDR3 DNA that was read is TGCGCCAGCAGCATTATTACACGAAACACCGGGGAG. The variable domain in full, completed from reference TRBV5-1 and TRBJ2-2, reads KAGVTQTPRYLIKTRGQQVTLSCSPISGHRSVSWYQQTPGQGLQFLFEYFSETQRNKGNFPGRFSGRQFSNSRSEMNVSTLELGDSALYLCASSIITRNTGELFFGEGSRLTVL.

This clone was picked up many times. The chain's CDR3 is CASSIRHGQGIGEKLFF. The CDR3 bases that were read are TGTGCCAGTAGTATACGCCACGGGCAGGGGATAGGGGAAAAA. The genes are TRBV19 and TRBJ1-4; the D gene is possibly TRBD1 (6 bases). The read is 3 residues too short to cover the CDR3 end, so that end is filled in from the germline J gene. Trimming took off 2 bases at V and 8 bases at J, with 21 bases between the two ends. The CDR3 is 17 residues long. Germline V gene data show CDR1 as LNHDA and CDR2 as SQIVND (reference sequence).

As for this clone: The observed sequence ends 3 residues before the CDR3 terminus, with the missing tail filled in from the germline J gene. The V call is TRBV7-6, the J call TRBJ2-3, with D uncertain. CDR1 and CDR2 (germline): SGHVS, FNYEAQ. V dropped 2 bases and J dropped 6 bases, with 3 bases sitting between them. The CDR3 extends over 11 amino acids. The part of the CDR3 DNA that was read is TGTGCCAGCAGCTTATCTGATACG. Protein product: CASSLSDT. The CDR3 as a whole reads CASSLSDTQYF.

The table lists this clone with a few counts. The read ends 3 residues shy of where the CDR3 ends; the end is completed using the germline J gene. This rearrangement joins TRBV30 to TRBJ1-3, with 10 bases lining up with TRBD1. The CDR3 spans 14 residues. After removal of 1 base from V and 5 bases from J, the junction contained 2 bases not matched to a gene. CDR1 and CDR2 from the germline V gene are GTSNPN and SVGIG (reference sequence). This CDR3 reads CAWSGTGGRNTIYF. The DNA read from the CDR3 is TGTGCCTGGAGTGGGACAGGGGGTCGAAACACC.

This clone was seen ten or more times. The read ends 3 residues shy of where the CDR3 ends; the end is completed using the germline J gene. The chain couples TRBV28 to TRBJ1-2; TRBD1 agrees at 7 bases. This CDR3 has 12 amino acids. V shed 8 bases and J 5 bases; nucleotides not matched to a gene: 5. The germline CDR1 and CDR2 sequences are MDHEN and SYDVKM. The CDR3 spells CASGQALYGYTF. Partial CDR3 DNA: TGTGCCAGCGGACAGGCGCTTTATGGC.

This clone occurred many times. The read falls 3 residues short of the CDR3 end, and the missing part is taken from the germline J gene. The chain links TRBV5-1 to TRBJ1-2; the D gene is possibly TRBD1 (6 bases). The germline gives CDR1 SGHRS, CDR2 YFSETQ. The CDR3 loop spans 12 amino acids. Trimming removed 4 bases at V and 6 bases at J, with 10 bases between. This CDR3 reads CASSLDRDGYTF. The covered CDR3 bases are TGCGCCAGCAGCCTGGACAGAGATGGC.

This clone was seen a handful of times. The read falls 3 residues short of the CDR3 end, and the missing part is taken from the germline J gene. The chain combines TRBV18 with TRBJ2-6, with TRBD1 identical over 8 bases. V lost 1 base to trimming and J lost 3 bases; unmatched junction nucleotides: 2. Germline-derived CDR1 and CDR2 are KGHSH and LQKENI. The CDR3 loop spans 16 amino acids. CDR3 DNA, as far as it was read: TGTGCCAGCTCACCACAGACAGGGGTTGGGGCCAACGTC. This encodes CASSPQTGVGANV. The complete CDR3 reads CASSPQTGVGANVLTF.

A note on this clone: The read is 3 residues too short to cover the CDR3 end, so that end is filled in from the germline J gene. This chain joins TRBV20-1 and TRBJ1-6; 10 nucleotides line up with TRBD1. The CDR3 length is 14 residues. V shed 3 bases, J shed 6 bases, and the junction held 2 bases outside the gene matches. Germline CDR1 and CDR2: DFQATT and SNEGSKA (reference sequence). The part of the CDR3 DNA that was read is TGCAGTGCTAGGGGGACAGGGGTTAATTCACCC. Protein: CSARGTGVNSP. The whole CDR3 sequence reads CSARGTGVNSPLHF.

Details on this clone: Read coverage stops 3 residues before the CDR3 terminus; the germline J gene supplies the remainder. V usage is TRBV5-1 and J usage is TRBJ2-1; 7 nucleotides match TRBD1. This CDR3 has 16 residues. The ends lost 0 bases at V and 6 bases at J; junction bases unmatched: 9. Germline CDR1 SGHRS, CDR2 YFSETQ. The CDR3 reads CASSLASGGITNEQFF. The sequenced CDR3 bases are TGCGCCAGCAGCTTGGCCTCAGGGGGTATCACCAATGAG.